This T cell receptor beta chain came from a study of blood T cell repertoires in COVID-19. Study details: There were acute and convalescent COVID-19 samples, and they came from the United States, Italy and Spain.

In Seattle, patients joined the study during active infection and were tracked longitudinally. As originally analysed: The authors estimated nucleated cell counts from reference gene primer amplification. Only in-frame clones appear in the TCRdb table, and some are missing; sequencing was by immunoSEQ multiplex PCR. D and trimming come from the DNA, and the V and J calls and clone size come from that table. The repertoire consists of over 150,000 clones, with roughly 88% occurring once and the leading ten covering 6.5% to 7.5%. Germline loops: CDR1 LNHDA, CDR2 SQIVND (reference sequence). There are 18 residues in the CDR3. V dropped 5 bases and J dropped 0; count of bases not matched to a gene: 10.

The sequencing input was peripheral blood. The receptor's source is a woman aged 40 to 50 with COVID-19, enrolled during active disease. The genes are TRBV19 and TRBJ2-1; TRBD1 matches at 10 bases. CDR3 protein: CASSARDRGPSSYNEQFF. Written as DNA, the CDR3 is TGTGCCAGTAGTGCCCGGGACAGGGGTCCCAGCTCCTACAATGAGCAGTTCTTC.